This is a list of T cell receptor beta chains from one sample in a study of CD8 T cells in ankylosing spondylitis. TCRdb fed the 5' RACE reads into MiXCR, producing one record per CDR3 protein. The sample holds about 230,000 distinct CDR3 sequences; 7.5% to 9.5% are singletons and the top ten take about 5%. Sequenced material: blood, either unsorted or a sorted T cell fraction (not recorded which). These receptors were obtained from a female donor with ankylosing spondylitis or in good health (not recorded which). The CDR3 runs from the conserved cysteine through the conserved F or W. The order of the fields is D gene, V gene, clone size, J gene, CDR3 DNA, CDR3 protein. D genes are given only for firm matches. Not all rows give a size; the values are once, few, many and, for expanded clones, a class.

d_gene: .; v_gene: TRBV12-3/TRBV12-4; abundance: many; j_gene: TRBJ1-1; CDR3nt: TGTGCCAGCAGTTTTTCAGGGAGTGGGAACACTGAAGCTTTCTTT; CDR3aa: CASSFSGSGNTEAFF
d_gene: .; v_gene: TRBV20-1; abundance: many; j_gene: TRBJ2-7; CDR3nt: TGCAGTGCGGCTAGCGACAGCGAGCAGTACTTC; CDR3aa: CSAASDSEQYF
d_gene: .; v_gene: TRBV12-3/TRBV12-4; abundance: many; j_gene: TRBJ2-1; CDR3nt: TGTGCCAGCAGCCGACAGTGGAATGAGCAGTTCTTC; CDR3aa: CASSRQWNEQFF
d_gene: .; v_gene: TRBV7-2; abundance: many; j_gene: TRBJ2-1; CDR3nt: TGTGCCAGCAGTTTGACGGATTCCTACAATGAGCAGTTCTTC; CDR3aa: CASSLTDSYNEQFF
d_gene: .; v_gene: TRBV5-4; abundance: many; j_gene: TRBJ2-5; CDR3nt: TGTGCCAGCAGCTTGAGGGTTGAAGAGACCCAGTACTTC; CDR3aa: CASSLRVEETQYF
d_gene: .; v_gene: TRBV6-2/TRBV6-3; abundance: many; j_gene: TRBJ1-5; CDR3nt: TGTGCCAGCAGCGCGACGATAAGGCAGCCCCAGCATTTT; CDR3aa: CASSATIRQPQHF
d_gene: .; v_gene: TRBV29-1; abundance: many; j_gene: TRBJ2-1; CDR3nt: TGCAGCGTTGCTAGCTCCTACAATGAGCAGTTCTTC; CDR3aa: CSVASSYNEQFF
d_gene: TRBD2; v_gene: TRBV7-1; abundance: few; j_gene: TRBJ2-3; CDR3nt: TGTGCCAGCAGCTCCCCCGACGGGGGGGATACGCAGTATTTT; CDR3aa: CASSSPDGGDTQYF
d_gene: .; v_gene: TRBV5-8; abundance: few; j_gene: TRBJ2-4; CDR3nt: TGTGCCAGCAGCTTGAACAGAATAGCCAAAAACATTCAGTACTTC; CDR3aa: CASSLNRIAKNIQYF
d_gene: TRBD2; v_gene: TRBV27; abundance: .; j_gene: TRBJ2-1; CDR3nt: TGTGCCAGCAGTTTAATTGTGGCTAGCGGCTCCTACAATGAGCAGTTCTTC; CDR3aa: CASSLIVASGSYNEQFF
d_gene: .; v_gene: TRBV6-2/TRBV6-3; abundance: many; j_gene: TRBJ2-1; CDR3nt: TGTGCCATCGGCGGTACCAGCAGCTCCTACAATGAGCAGTTCTTC; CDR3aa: CAIGGTSSSYNEQFF
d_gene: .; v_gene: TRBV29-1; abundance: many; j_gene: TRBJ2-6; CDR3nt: TGCAGCGTTGGTCAGGGACCTGGGGCCAACGTCCTGACTTTC; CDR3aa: CSVGQGPGANVLTF
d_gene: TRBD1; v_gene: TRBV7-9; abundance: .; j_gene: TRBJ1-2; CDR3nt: TGTGCCAGCAGCGAGTCTGGACAGGGGGCATTAGGCTACACCTTC; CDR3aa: CASSESGQGALGYTF
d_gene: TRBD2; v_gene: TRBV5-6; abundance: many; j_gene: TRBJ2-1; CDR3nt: TGTGCCAGCAGCTTGATAGCGGGAGGGATCTACAATGAGCAGTTCTTC; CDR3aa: CASSLIAGGIYNEQFF
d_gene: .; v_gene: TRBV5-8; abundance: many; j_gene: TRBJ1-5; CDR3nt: TGTGCCAGCAGCTTGGGACATAGCAATCAGCCCCAGCATTTT; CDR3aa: CASSLGHSNQPQHF
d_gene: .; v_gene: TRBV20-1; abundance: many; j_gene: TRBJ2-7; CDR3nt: TGCAGTGCTAGCGCCCCAGTTGGGCCGATGCTATACGAGCAGTACTTC; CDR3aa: CSASAPVGPMLYEQYF
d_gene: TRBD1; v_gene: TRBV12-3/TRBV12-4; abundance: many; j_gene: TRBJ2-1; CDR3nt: TGTGCCAGCAGAGGGACAGGGGTCAATGAGCAGTTCTTC; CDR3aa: CASRGTGVNEQFF